Listed here are 10 T cell receptor beta chains from one sample, sequenced in a study of blood T cell repertoires in COVID-19. Assay used: immunoSEQ multiplex PCR; TCRdb lists only in-frame clones, some missing. The sample has under 300,000 clones; approximately 85% are singletons. Source material: peripheral blood. The receptors come from a man aged 80 or over with acute or convalescent COVID-19.

J is TRBJ2-5 and V is TRBV25-1, with TRBD1 matching 8 bases. V shed 4 bases, J shed 0 bases, and the junction held 1 base outside the gene matches. The CDR3 is 14 residues long. Germline V gene sequence: CDR1 MGHDK, CDR2 SYGVNS. The CDR3 sequence is CASSGTGYQETQYF. Here the CDR3 DNA reads TGTGCCAGCAGTGGGACAGGGTACCAAGAGACCCAGTACTTC. Using reference TRBV25-1 and TRBJ2-5 for the parts outside the CDR3, the full variable domain is EADIYQTPRYLVIGTGKKITLECSQTMGHDKMYWYQQDPGMELHLIHYSYGVNSTEKGDLSSESTVSRIRTEHFPLTLESARPSHTSQYLCASSGTGYQETQYFGPGTRLLVL.

This clone was seen a handful of times. This rearrangement joins TRBV7-8 to TRBJ1-3, with D maybe TRBD1 (5 bases). The CDR3 runs 19 residues. V lost 0 bases to trimming and J lost 1 base, with 19 bases between them. Germline V CDR1 and CDR2: SGHVS, FQNEAQ. In DNA form, the CDR3 reads TGTGCCAGCAGCTTAGCTTCGGTGGTCGGGGGACCTTCTGGAAACACCATATATTTT. Its protein product is CASSLASVVGGPSGNTIYF. The full variable domain, in which reference TRBV7-8 and TRBJ1-3 provide the parts outside the CDR3, is GAGVSQSPRYKVAKRGQDVALRCDPISGHVSLFWYQQALGQGPEFLTYFQNEAQLDKSGLPSDRFFAERPEGSVSTLKIQRTQQEDSAVYLCASSLASVVGGPSGNTIYFGEGSWLTVV.

This chain joins TRBV6-2 or TRBV6-3 and TRBJ2-5; no clear D. Trimming stripped 6 bases from V and 5 bases from J, with 10 bases between. Germline V gene lookup returns CDR1 MNHEY and CDR2 SVGEGT. CDR3 length: 12 residues. The CDR3 here is CASSGVSETQYF. The CDR3 DNA sequence: TGTGCCAGCAGCGGAGTATCGGAGACCCAGTACTTC.

This clone was found once. V gene TRBV5-1 combines with J gene TRBJ1-6; D might be TRBD1 (6 bases). The CDR3 length is 18 residues. Looked up from germline, CDR1 is SGHRS and CDR2 is YFSETQ. V dropped 4 bases and J dropped 4 bases, with 21 bases sitting between them. The CDR3 nucleotides are TGCGCCAGCAGCGTAACCGGGACACCGGACGGGTATAATTCACCCCTCCACTTT. As protein: CASSVTGTPDGYNSPLHF. The whole variable domain, filled in from reference TRBV5-1 and TRBJ1-6, reads KAGVTQTPRYLIKTRGQQVTLSCSPISGHRSVSWYQQTPGQGLQFLFEYFSETQRNKGNFPGRFSGRQFSNSRSEMNVSTLELGDSALYLCASSVTGTPDGYNSPLHFGNGTRLTVT.

This clone was seen once. The CDR3 DNA reads TGTGCCAGTAGACCGACAGGGATGAACACTGAAGCTTTCTTT. Translation: CASRPTGMNTEAFF. The rearrangement joins TRBV19 to TRBJ1-1; TRBD1 matches at 7 bases. The V gene's germline CDR1 is LNHDA and CDR2 SQIVND (reference sequence). V dropped 6 bases and J dropped 0; count of bases not matched to a gene: 4. The CDR3 has 14 residues.

The rearrangement joins TRBV15 to TRBJ2-2, with 9 bases that match TRBD2. Germline CDR1 and CDR2: LNHNV and YYDKDF (reference sequence). Germline trimming cut 6 bases from V and 5 bases from J; bases unmatched to any gene: 7. The CDR3 has 15 residues. CDR3 region: CATRRREGPTGELFF. In DNA, the CDR3 is TGTGCCACCAGAAGGCGGGAGGGCCCAACCGGGGAGCTGTTTTTT.

The chain employs TRBV24-1 and TRBJ2-2, with D unresolved. Between the trimmed V and J ends, which lost 9 bases and 4 bases, there was a span of 11 bases. There are 13 residues in the CDR3. CDR1 and CDR2 from the germline V gene are KGHDR and SFDVKD. The CDR3 coding sequence is TGTGCCACCGCTTCAGGTTCCACCGGGGAGCTGTTTTTT. Translating gives CATASGSTGELFF.

The gene calls are TRBV5-6 and TRBJ1-2; possible D gene TRBD1, 5 bases. This CDR3 is 12 amino acids long. V was cut by 3 bases and J by 8 bases, with 11 bases left in between. Germline loops: CDR1 SGHDT, CDR2 YYEEEE. The CDR3 nucleotides are TGTGCCAGCAGCTGGGGACTAGGAGGCTACACCTTC. Protein product: CASSWGLGGYTF.

Worth noting for this clone: One junction end does not reproduce the germline sequence, and a read error may be involved. The J gene is TRBJ2-5, the V gene TRBV19; TRBD1 aligns across 8 bases. The germline gives CDR1 LNHDA, CDR2 SQIVND (reference sequence). This CDR3 has 13 residues. CDR3 coding DNA: TGTGCCAGTAGTACAGGACCGACAGGGGAATTGCACTTC. It yields the protein CASSTGPTGELHF.

The chain is built from TRBV7-2 and TRBJ2-5; D unresolved. Looked up from germline, CDR1 is SGHTA and CDR2 is FQGNSA. Between the trimmed V and J ends, which lost 2 bases and 5 bases, there was a span of 9 bases. CDR3 length equals 13 residues. Here the CDR3 DNA reads TGTGCCAGCAGCTTACAAACTATTGAGACCCAGTACTTC. Protein: CASSLQTIETQYF.